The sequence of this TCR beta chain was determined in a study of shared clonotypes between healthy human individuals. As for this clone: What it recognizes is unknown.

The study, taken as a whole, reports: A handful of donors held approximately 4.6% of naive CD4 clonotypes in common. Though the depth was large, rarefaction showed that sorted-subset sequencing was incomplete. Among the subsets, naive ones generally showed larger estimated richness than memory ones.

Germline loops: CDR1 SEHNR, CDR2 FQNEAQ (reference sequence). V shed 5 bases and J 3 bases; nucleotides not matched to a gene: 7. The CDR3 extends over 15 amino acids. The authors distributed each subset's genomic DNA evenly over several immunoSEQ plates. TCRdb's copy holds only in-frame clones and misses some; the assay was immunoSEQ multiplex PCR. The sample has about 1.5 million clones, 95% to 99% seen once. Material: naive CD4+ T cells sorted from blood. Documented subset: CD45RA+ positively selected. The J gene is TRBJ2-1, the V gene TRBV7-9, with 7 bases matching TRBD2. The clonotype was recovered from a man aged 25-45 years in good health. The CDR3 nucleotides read TGTGCCAGCAGCCCCGCGGGAGACGTCTACAATGAGCAGTTCTTC. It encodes CASSPAGDVYNEQFF. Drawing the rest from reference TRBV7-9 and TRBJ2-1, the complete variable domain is DTGVSQNPRHKITKRGQNVTFRCDPISEHNRLYWYRQTLGQGPEFLTYFQNEAQLEKSRLLSDRFSAERPKGSFSTLEIQRTEQGDSAMYLCASSPAGDVYNEQFFGPGTRLTVL.